The 13 T cell receptor beta chains below all came from one sample that was sequenced in a study of identical twins' blood T cells. TCRdb analysed the 5' RACE reads with MiXCR anew, one entry per CDR3 protein. The sample includes roughly 340,000 distinct CDR3 sequences, 28% of them seen just once. Material: PBMCs. The receptor set was obtained from a woman aged 18 to 55 in good health.

Ten or more counts support this clonotype. The J gene is TRBJ1-2, the V gene TRBV7-9, with D perhaps TRBD1 (5 bases). CDR3 length: 14 amino acids. Germline V gene data show CDR1 as SEHNR and CDR2 as FQNEAQ (reference sequence). Trimming removed 5 bases at V and 4 bases at J, with 14 bases between. DNA for the CDR3: TGTGCCAGCAGCAGGGACGGACGGCCCTATGGCTACACCTTC. Its protein product is CASSRDGRPYGYTF.

This clonotype has just one count. This chain uses TRBV5-1 with TRBJ1-1; D is unresolved. The CDR3 consists of 15 residues. The V gene lost 0 bases and the J gene lost 7 bases, with 16 bases spanning the gap. Germline CDR1 reads SGHRS; CDR2 reads YFSETQ. In DNA, the CDR3 is TGCGCCAGCAGCTTGGGTCCTCTCGGGTATAATGAAGCTTTCTTT. It translates to CASSLGPLGYNEAFF. The full variable domain, rest sourced from reference TRBV5-1 and TRBJ1-1, is KAGVTQTPRYLIKTRGQQVTLSCSPISGHRSVSWYQQTPGQGLQFLFEYFSETQRNKGNFPGRFSGRQFSNSRSEMNVSTLELGDSALYLCASSLGPLGYNEAFFGQGTRLTVV.

With regard to this clonotype: Its ends do not fully match the called genes, so a read error is possible. The chain recombines TRBV4-2 with TRBJ1-6, with a tentative D call TRBD1 (6 bases). The CDR3 covers 14 residues. Germline values: CDR1 LGHNA, CDR2 YNFKEQ. The CDR3 DNA reads TGTACCAGCAGCGTGCGGACAGATAATTCACCCCTCCACTTT. It encodes CTSSVRTDNSPLHF.

The chain recombines TRBV6-6 with TRBJ1-2; 7 bases are a match to TRBD1. CDR3 length: 14 amino acids. Unmatched junction bases numbered 6, after V lost 6 bases and J lost 2 bases. CDR1 and CDR2 (germline): MNHNY, SVGAGI (reference sequence). In nucleotides, the CDR3 is TGTGCCAGCAGGGACTCGGGACAGAACTATGGCTACACCTTC. Its protein is CASRDSGQNYGYTF.

This clonotype was recorded a few times. A read error may account for a junction end that differs from germline. The chain couples TRBV5-1 to TRBJ1-1; D gene ambiguous. In germline, CDR1 is SGHRS, CDR2 YFSETQ. CDR3 size: 13 residues. The CDR3 protein is CASSFSENAEAFF. The CDR3 nucleotides are TGCGCCAGCAGCTTTTCGGAGAACGCTGAAGCTTTCTTT.

At least ten counts were recorded for this clonotype. The chain carries TRBV6-5 and TRBJ1-1; TRBD1 is a possible D gene (6 bases). CDR1 MNHEY and CDR2 SVGAGI come from the germline V gene. The CDR3 has 14 amino acids. The germline V and J ends were trimmed by 6 bases and 2 bases, with 13 bases remaining between them. DNA of the CDR3: TGTGCCAGCAGGTTCGGACAGATCAACACTGAAGCTTTCTTT. Its protein is CASRFGQINTEAFF.

The genes are TRBV5-1 and TRBJ2-7, with unresolved D. Germline V gene sequence: CDR1 SGHRS, CDR2 YFSETQ. The CDR3 runs 13 residues. The ends were cut back, 3 bases at V and 3 bases at J, with 10 bases in the middle. CDR3 in amino acids: CASSSTALYEQYF. The CDR3 nucleotides are TGCGCCAGCAGCTCCACGGCCCTCTACGAGCAGTACTTC.

V is TRBV9 and J is TRBJ2-7, with a tentative D call TRBD2 (5 bases). CDR1 and CDR2 from the germline V gene are SGDLS and YYNGEE. V shed 2 bases and J shed 6 bases, with 15 bases lying between them. This CDR3 comprises 14 residues. CDR3 DNA: TGTGCCAGCAGCGTTAGGCCCGAGGGCGTCGAGCAGTACTTC. Translated: CASSVRPEGVEQYF.

This clonotype was counted at least ten times. V gene TRBV6-1 combines with J gene TRBJ1-6; D possibly corresponds to TRBD1 (5 bases). The germline CDR1 and CDR2 sequences are MNHNS and SASEGT. The CDR3 totals 14 residues. Trimming cost V 4 bases and J 7 bases, with 11 bases left between them. The CDR3 DNA reads as TGTGCCAGCAGTGGCGACAGCCGCAATTCACCCCTCCACTTT. This codes for CASSGDSRNSPLHF.

This clonotype occurred many times. The V gene is TRBV10-3, the J gene TRBJ2-7; possible D gene TRBD1, 6 bases. V lost 6 bases, J lost 2 bases, and 8 bases lay in between. This CDR3 spans 12 amino acids. Germline CDR1 ENHRY, CDR2 SYGVKD. CDR3 sequence: CAIRQGTYEQYF. The CDR3 DNA sequence: TGTGCCATCAGACAGGGAACCTACGAGCAGTACTTC.

This clonotype was picked up a small number of times. The rearrangement joins TRBV27 to TRBJ1-6; D not certain. Germline CDR1 reads MNHEY; CDR2 reads SMNVEV (reference sequence). Trimming shortened V by 11 bases and J by 0 bases, and 14 bases separated the two germline ends. CDR3 length equals 15 residues. The CDR3: CAARALSSYNSPLHF. CDR3 nucleotides: TGTGCCGCCCGGGCCCTCAGCTCCTATAATTCACCCCTCCACTTT.

This clonotype was counted only a few times. The chain joins TRBV9 to TRBJ2-1, with 10 bases fitting TRBD2. The CDR3 spans 15 residues. V was pared by 4 bases and J by 9 bases, with 10 bases of the junction left unmatched. CDR1 SGDLS and CDR2 YYNGEE come from the germline V gene. The CDR3 DNA follows: TGTGCCAGCAGCCCTGTGGTAGCGGGGGGTGGTGAGCAGTTCTTC. It encodes CASSPVVAGGGEQFF. The whole variable domain, remainder taken from reference TRBV9 and TRBJ2-1, is DSGVTQTPKHLITATGQRVTLRCSPRSGDLSVYWYQQSLDQGLQFLIQYYNGEERAKGNILERFSAQQFPDLHSELNLSSLELGDSALYFCASSPVVAGGGEQFFGPGTRLTVL.

This chain joins TRBV6-1 and TRBJ2-7; weak D call: TRBD2 (6 bases). This CDR3 is 14 amino acids long. The germline gives CDR1 MNHNS, CDR2 SASEGT. V lost 3 bases and J 2 bases, leaving 11 bases between the germline ends. In DNA, the CDR3 is TGTGCCAGCAGTGACCGGGAGTTAACCTACGAGCAGTACTTC. Its protein is CASSDRELTYEQYF.